This T cell receptor beta chain was profiled in a study of T cell repertoires in cytomegalovirus infection. Study-wide background: It was the public TCR beta signatures that indicated both CMV infection and matching HLA type. The study, taken as a whole, reports: Ex vivo, HLA-C-restricted CMV-specific TCR beta clonotypes prevailed over the rest of the response. The study identified carriers of CMV plus the relevant HLA from cumulative public TCR beta family frequency.

This clonotype was observed a handful of times. What it binds is not known. Germline values: CDR1 LNHDA, CDR2 SQIVND (reference sequence). The CDR3 extends over 15 amino acids. V lost 5 bases, J lost 4 bases, and 10 bases stayed unmatched. TCRdb reprocessed the reads with MiXCR, giving one entry per CDR3 protein. The sample has under 350,000 distinct CDR3 sequences, more than 9% seen once. The material sequenced was PBMCs. V gene TRBV19 combines with J gene TRBJ1-1; 7 positions agree with TRBD1. The receptor was derived from a human donor in good health (CMV status not recorded). Some clones in this sample may be carry-over from other donors' samples. CDR3 in DNA: TGTGCCAGTAGTTTCCAAAGGACAGGAGTCACTGAAGCTTTCTTT. It is translated as CASSFQRTGVTEAFF.